This T cell receptor (beta chain) emerged from a study of blood T cell repertoires in COVID-19. Whole-study context: The samples span acute and convalescent COVID-19 from the United States, Italy and Spain.

This clone was seen a few times. The protocol was immunoSEQ multiplex PCR, while the TCRdb copy is restricted to in-frame clones and leaves out a portion. Of some 180,000 clones in the sample, over 80% are singletons; the top ten hold around 6.3%. The germline V gene encodes CDR1 SGHRS and CDR2 YFSETQ. The CDR3 spans 15 residues. Trimming removed 0 bases at V and 0 bases at J, with 7 bases between. Enrollment of patients from Seattle took place during active infection, with longitudinal follow-up. The sequence was obtained from a woman aged 40 to 50 with COVID-19, enrolled during active disease. The chain links TRBV5-1 to TRBJ1-5; the D gene is possibly TRBD1 (5 bases). The sequencing sample was made of peripheral blood. The CDR3 is CASSLVGDSNQPQHF. CDR3 DNA: TGCGCCAGCAGCTTGGTAGGGGATAGCAATCAGCCCCAGCATTTT.